This paragraph reports one T cell receptor (beta chain). Antigen specificity is unknown. This sample is part of a study of early T cells in non-severe SARS-CoV-2 infection. Between the trimmed V and J ends, which lost 4 bases and 7 bases, there was a span of 19 bases. The germline V gene has CDR1 SGHTA and CDR2 FQGTGA. This CDR3 is built from 15 residues. Overall study results and limits: VDJdb matching, biased toward anti-spike CD8 responses, missed private and CD4 specificities.

The TCR library protocol attached unique molecular identifiers to the individual cDNA molecules. TCRdb reanalysed the 5' RACE reads using MiXCR and keeps one entry per CDR3 protein. This sample carries about 61,000 distinct CDR3 sequences, around 12% of them seen once, and the ten largest clones take approximately 1.2%. This TCR came from an adult who was a healthcare worker with PCR-confirmed SARS-CoV-2 infection or an uninfected control (not recorded which). The donor label of this sample is uncertain. The material sequenced was whole blood, taken at baseline. The chain combines TRBV7-3 with TRBJ1-2; no reliable D call. Here the CDR3 DNA reads TGTGCCAGCAGCTCCGGGCCAACGACCCTAAGTGGCTACACCTTC. Protein: CASSSGPTTLSGYTF.